Sequencing of this T cell receptor (beta chain) was carried out in a study of blood T cell repertoires in COVID-19. Across the whole study: Nucleic acid was either cDNA or gDNA, and it came from T cells, B-cell-depleted T cells, or PBMCs.

Profiling relied on immunoSEQ multiplex PCR, and the TCRdb table lists in-frame clones only, not all of them. This sample carries about 210,000 clones, about 83% of them seen once, and the ten largest clones take 2.5% to 3.5%. The origin of this receptor is a man in his fifties or sixties with active or convalescent COVID-19. The sequenced sample was peripheral blood.

CDR3 loop: CATSDHGLGGETQYF. Written as DNA, the CDR3 is TGTGCCACCAGTGATCATGGCCTGGGCGGGGAGACCCAGTACTTC. This sequence joins TRBV24-1 and TRBJ2-5; D perhaps matches TRBD2 (5 bases). Germline assignment: CDR1 KGHDR and CDR2 SFDVKD. Trimming shortened V by 3 bases and J by 5 bases, and 15 bases separated the two germline ends. The CDR3 is 15 residues long.